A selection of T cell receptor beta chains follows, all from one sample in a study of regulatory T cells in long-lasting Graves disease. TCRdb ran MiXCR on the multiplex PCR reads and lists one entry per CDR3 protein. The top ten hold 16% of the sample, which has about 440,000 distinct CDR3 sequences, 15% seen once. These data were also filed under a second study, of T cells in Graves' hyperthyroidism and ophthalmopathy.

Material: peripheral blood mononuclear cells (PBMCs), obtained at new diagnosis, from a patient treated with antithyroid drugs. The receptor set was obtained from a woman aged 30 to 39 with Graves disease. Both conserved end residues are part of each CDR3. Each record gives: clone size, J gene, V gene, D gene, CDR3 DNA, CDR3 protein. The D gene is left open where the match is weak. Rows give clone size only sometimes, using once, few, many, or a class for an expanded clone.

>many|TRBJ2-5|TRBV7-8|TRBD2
TGTGCCAGCAGACGGACTAGGGAGAAGGAGACCCAGTACTTC
CASRRTREKETQYF
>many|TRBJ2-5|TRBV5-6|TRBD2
TGTGCCAGCAGCTTGGACGGGGGGGCACCCATTGAGACCCAGTACTTC
CASSLDGGAPIETQYF
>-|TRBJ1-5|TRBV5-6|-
TGTGCCAGCAGTTACTCTCATCAGCCCCAGCATTTT
CASSYSHQPQHF
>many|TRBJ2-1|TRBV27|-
TGTGCCAGCCGAATGGACTGGCGTAGGGAGCAGTTCTTC
CASRMDWRREQFF
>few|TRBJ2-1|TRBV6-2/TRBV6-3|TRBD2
TGTGCCAGCAGTTACTCCCCTAGCGGGAGGGCCTCCAATGAGCAGTTCTTC
CASSYSPSGRASNEQFF
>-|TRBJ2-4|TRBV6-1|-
TGTGCCAGCAGCCCCCGGACAATAGCCAAAAACATTCAGTACTTC
CASSPRTIAKNIQYF
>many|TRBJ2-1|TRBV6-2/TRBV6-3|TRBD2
TGTGCCGGGGGGACATTGACTAGCGGGAGTATTGGTGAGCAGTTCTTC
CAGGTLTSGSIGEQFF
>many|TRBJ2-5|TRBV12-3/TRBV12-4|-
TGTGCCAGCAGCTCCGACGGTATGGGGCGAGAGACCCAGTACTTC
CASSSDGMGRETQYF
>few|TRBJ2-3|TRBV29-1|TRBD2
TGCAGCGGGACGAAACTAGCGCCCGCCCCAGATACGCAGTATTTT
CSGTKLAPAPDTQYF
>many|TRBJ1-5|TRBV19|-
TGTGCCAGTAGTATAGAGGGAGGTCGGGATAGCAATCAGCCCCAGCATTTT
CASSIEGGRDSNQPQHF
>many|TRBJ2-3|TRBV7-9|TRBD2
TGTGCCAGCAGCTTACCACTAGCGGGAGCAGATACGCAGTATTTT
CASSLPLAGADTQYF
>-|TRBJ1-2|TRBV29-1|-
TGCAGCGTTGAGTTGGCAACCGGTTTGTATGGCTACACCTTC
CSVELATGLYGYTF
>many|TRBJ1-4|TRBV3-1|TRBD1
TGTGCCAGCAGCCCCTCCGGGACAGGGGGTGAAAAACTGTTTTTT
CASSPSGTGGEKLFF
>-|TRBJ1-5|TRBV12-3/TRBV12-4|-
TGTGCCAGCAGTTGGAGGGGAGGTTGGAGCAATCAGCCCCAGCGTTTT
CASSWRGGWSNQPQRF
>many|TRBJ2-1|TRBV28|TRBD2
TGTGCCAGCAGGGGGGGACTAGGTTCCTACAATGAGCAGTTCTTC
CASRGGLGSYNEQFF
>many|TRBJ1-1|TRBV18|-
TGTGCCAGCTCACGCCAGGAGTACACTGAAGCTTTCTTT
CASSRQEYTEAFF